This TCR beta chain was found in a study of control samples from healthy donors and cancer patients. Clones were sequenced by immunoSEQ multiplex PCR, and TCRdb holds only the in-frame ones, with some missing. The top ten clones hold over 1.5% of a sample with 210,000 or so clones, over 80% of them seen once. The TCR was taken from a man aged 25 to 40 in good health. The sequenced material came from blood.

The CDR3 region is CASSPGLAGSDGYNEQFF. CDR3 DNA sequence: TGTGCCAGCAGCCCAGGACTAGCGGGATCGGATGGCTACAATGAGCAGTTCTTC. The chain links TRBV12-1 to TRBJ2-1; the table's D call TRBD2 went unverified against the DNA. TRBV12-1 is flagged as a pseudogene. The CDR3 is 18 amino acids.